This record looks at one T cell receptor beta chain sequence and its context. Its antigen is not known. PCR used 60 Vbeta primers and 13 Jbeta primers. The repertoire was sequenced with immunoSEQ multiplex PCR; TCRdb's copy has only in-frame clones and lacks some. This table has approximately 150,000 clones, roughly four fifths appearing once. This specimen belongs to a study of cytomegalovirus exposure and HLA in healthy donors. Study-wide results and limits: The authors later found HLA-associated TCR beta chains more clonally expanded than equally common others. HLA restriction was apparent for most CMV-associated TCR beta chains in a later analysis. Researchers reported in a later analysis that common viral pathogens appeared linked to several top clusters.

V shed 0 bases, J shed 1 base, and the junction held 4 bases outside the gene matches. CDR3 length: 16 amino acids. Germline V lookup: CDR1 WSHSY, CDR2 SAAADI. This TCR derives from a man in his forties or fifties in good health and CMV-seropositive. V and J are TRBV10-2 and TRBJ2-5, with 8 bases lining up with TRBD2. Sequenced input: PBMCs. CDR3 in DNA: TGCGCCAGCAGTGAGTCGGGACTAGGGACCCAAGAGACCCAGTACTTC. It specifies CASSESGLGTQETQYF.